Below are 31 T cell receptor beta chains sequenced from a single sample in a study of blood T cell repertoires in COVID-19. Sequenced by immunoSEQ multiplex PCR; TCRdb stores in-frame clones only, minus some. This table has about 520,000 clones, 70% to 90% appearing once. The material sequenced was peripheral blood. The receptor set was obtained from a human donor in a cohort sampled during active COVID-19.

The CDR3 spells CASGGQGGNQPQHF. In DNA, the CDR3 is TGTGCCAGCGGTGGACAGGGGGGAAATCAGCCCCAGCATTTT. This sequence joins TRBV6-6 and TRBJ1-5; 10 bases are shared with TRBD1. V was clipped by 8 bases and J by 4 bases; unmatched bases: 5. Germline values: CDR1 MNHNY, CDR2 SVGAGI (reference sequence). CDR3 length equals 14 residues.

The chain joins TRBV10-3 to TRBJ1-5, with D possibly being TRBD1 (6 bases). This CDR3 comprises 14 residues. With 3 bases removed from V and 4 bases from J, the gap between germline ends came to 10 bases. Germline CDR1 reads ENHRY; CDR2 reads SYGVKD. CDR3 nucleotide sequence: TGTGCCATCAGTGACAGGGGCCAAAATCAGCCCCAGCATTTT. It specifies CAISDRGQNQPQHF.

The chain recombines TRBV2 with TRBJ2-1; a possible D gene is TRBD2 (5 bases). The germline CDR1 and CDR2 sequences are SNHLY and FYNNEI. The V end was cut by 4 bases, the J end by 4 bases, with 8 bases between. CDR3 length: 13 amino acids. In DNA form, the CDR3 reads TGTGCCAGCAGTGGCGGGCCTTACAATGAGCAGTTCTTC. It specifies CASSGGPYNEQFF.

V gene TRBV7-8 combines with J gene TRBJ2-1; TRBD1 is a possible D gene (6 bases). Trimming shortened V by 5 bases and J by 7 bases, and 12 bases separated the two germline ends. The germline V gene encodes CDR1 SGHVS and CDR2 FQNEAQ. The CDR3 is made up of 13 amino acids. This CDR3 reads CASSTSRGNEQFF. CDR3 nucleotide sequence: TGTGCCAGCAGCACGTCCAGGGGTAATGAGCAGTTCTTC.

This chain uses TRBV28 with TRBJ2-7; D might be TRBD2 (6 bases). Germline CDR1 is MDHEN and CDR2 is SYDVKM. Trimming pared 2 bases from V and 0 bases from J, leaving 11 bases between. The CDR3 has 15 residues. CDR3 sequence (DNA): TGTGCCAGCAGTTTAGGCGGGACCTACTCCTACGAGCAGTACTTC. It codes for CASSLGGTYSYEQYF. The variable domain in full, completed from reference TRBV28 and TRBJ2-7, reads DVKVTQSSRYLVKRTGEKVFLECVQDMDHENMFWYRQDPGLGLRLIYFSYDVKMKEKGDIPEGYSVSREKKERFSLILESASTNQTSMYLCASSLGGTYSYEQYFGPGTRLTVT.

This clone showed up just a few times. This sequence joins TRBV5-1 and TRBJ1-4; D unresolved. Germline assignment: CDR1 SGHRS and CDR2 YFSETQ. CDR3 length: 14 amino acids. Deletions cut 0 bases from V and 5 bases from J, with 8 bases between. DNA of the CDR3: TGCGCCAGCAGCTTGGCTCAGGTGAATGAAAAACTGTTTTTT. This gives the protein CASSLAQVNEKLFF.

V and J are TRBV3-1 (or the pseudogene TRBV3-2) and TRBJ1-6; tentative D call: TRBD1 (5 bases). V was shortened by 4 bases and J by 9 bases, with 16 bases between the two germline ends. Germline V gives CDR1 LGHDT, CDR2 YNNKEL (reference sequence). The CDR3 totals 15 residues. DNA of the CDR3: TGTGCCAGCAGCCTTCCAGGCGGAGGGGCTTCACCCCTCCACTTT. Translating gives CASSLPGGGASPLHF.

A single count supports this clone. V usage is TRBV24-1 and J usage is TRBJ2-7; 8 nucleotides agree with TRBD2. The CDR3 runs 17 residues. Germline V gene sequence: CDR1 KGHDR, CDR2 SFDVKD. The V and J ends lost 4 bases and 0 bases, in that order; junction bases with no gene match: 10. The CDR3 sequence is CATSDPGGRGSSYEQYF. CDR3 DNA: TGTGCCACCAGTGACCCGGGGGGGCGGGGTAGCTCCTACGAGCAGTACTTC.

The rearrangement uses TRBV5-5 and TRBJ1-1; D might be TRBD1 (6 bases). Per the germline V gene, CDR1 is SGHKS and CDR2 is YYEKEE (reference sequence). The CDR3 has 14 residues. Trimming shortened V by 3 bases and J by 1 base, and 10 bases separated the two germline ends. The CDR3 nucleotides are TGTGCCAGCAGCTGGACAGTTCAGAACACTGAAGCTTTCTTT. This gives the protein CASSWTVQNTEAFF.

The chain links TRBV5-1 to TRBJ2-3, with 8 positions matching TRBD2. This CDR3 is 17 amino acids long. Germline lookup yields CDR1 SGHRS and CDR2 YFSETQ. Germline trimming cut 2 bases from V and 0 bases from J; bases unmatched to any gene: 8. Here the CDR3 reads CASSLGAGGPSTDTQYF. The CDR3 DNA sequence: TGCGCCAGCAGCTTAGGCGCGGGAGGTCCTAGCACAGATACGCAGTATTTT.

This clone was observed a single time. The V and J genes are TRBV19 and TRBJ1-5; unclear D gene. Trimming cost V 4 bases and J 3 bases, with 19 bases left between them. Germline loops: CDR1 LNHDA, CDR2 SQIVND (reference sequence). The CDR3 has 17 amino acids. The CDR3 sequence: CASSKLMGGGVNQPQHF. CDR3 DNA: TGTGCCAGTAGTAAGTTAATGGGTGGAGGCGTCAATCAGCCCCAGCATTTT.

The chain joins TRBV20-1 to TRBJ1-6; tentatively, D is TRBD1 (5 bases). The CDR3 is made up of 17 amino acids. The V and J ends lost 3 bases and 8 bases respectively, with 23 bases between them. Germline values: CDR1 DFQATT, CDR2 SNEGSKA (reference sequence). CDR3 sequence reads: CSASTSGGGTDYSPLHF. CDR3 nucleotides: TGCAGTGCTAGTACCAGCGGGGGGGGGACCGATTATTCACCCCTCCACTTT.

The chain uses TRBV9 and TRBJ1-1; possibly TRBD1 for D (5 bases). From germline, CDR1 is SGDLS and CDR2 YYNGEE. The CDR3 loop spans 13 amino acids. V lost 1 base and J 8 bases, leaving 12 bases between the germline ends. The CDR3 is CASSVNTRTEAFF. The CDR3 bases are TGTGCCAGCAGCGTAAATACCCGGACAGAAGCTTTCTTT.

The gene calls are TRBV10-3 and TRBJ2-4; D not certain. Germline loops: CDR1 ENHRY, CDR2 SYGVKD. The CDR3 has 18 amino acids. V lost 1 base, J lost 0 bases, and 16 bases lay in between. CDR3 bases: TGTGCCATCAGTGAGTTGACAAACAGTGAACTAGCCAAAAACATTCAGTACTTC. Encoded protein: CAISELTNSELAKNIQYF.

The gene calls are TRBV5-4 and TRBJ2-5; 9 nucleotides agree with TRBD1. With V trimmed by 3 bases and J by 5 bases, 8 bases remained unmatched. This CDR3 has 15 amino acids. The germline V gene encodes CDR1 SGHNT and CDR2 YYREEE (reference sequence). CDR3: CASSSYRGRPETQYF. The CDR3 DNA sequence: TGTGCCAGCAGCTCCTACAGGGGGCGCCCGGAGACCCAGTACTTC. The entire variable domain, with the rest obtained from reference TRBV5-4 and TRBJ2-5, is as follows: ETGVTQSPTHLIKTRGQQVTLRCSSQSGHNTVSWYQQALGQGPQFIFQYYREEENGRGNFPPRFSGLQFPNYSSELNVNALELDDSALYLCASSSYRGRPETQYFGPGTRLLVL.

The V and J genes are TRBV20-1 and TRBJ2-3; TRBD1 matches at 8 bases. The V and J ends lost 8 bases and 6 bases, in that order; junction bases with no gene match: 4. CDR1 DFQATT and CDR2 SNEGSKA come from the germline V gene (reference sequence). The CDR3 totals 11 residues. The DNA for the CDR3 is TGCAGTACAGGGGGTTCCGATACGCAGTATTTT. Its protein is CSTGGSDTQYF.

The chain carries TRBV3-1 (or the pseudogene TRBV3-2) and TRBJ2-5; the match to TRBD2 covers 9 bases. Germline values: CDR1 LGHDT, CDR2 YNNKEL (reference sequence). The CDR3 spans 14 residues. Trimming cost V 4 bases and J 5 bases; bases outside gene matches: 5. The CDR3 bases are TGTGCCAGCAGCCGAGCGGGAGGCCTGGAGACCCAGTACTTC. This codes for CASSRAGGLETQYF.

The rearrangement joins TRBV6-2 or TRBV6-3 to TRBJ1-1; unclear D gene. Germline V CDR1 and CDR2: MNHEY, SVGEGT. With 2 bases removed from V and 3 bases from J, the gap between germline ends came to 7 bases. This CDR3 has 13 amino acids. As DNA, the CDR3 is TGTGCCAGCAGTTACATAATAGACACTGAAGCTTTCTTT. Amino acid sequence: CASSYIIDTEAFF.

The rearrangement uses TRBV30 and TRBJ2-7; 9 bases match TRBD1. The J segment lost 2 bases and the V segment lost 0 bases, leaving 14 bases of the junction unmatched. The CDR3 has 18 residues. Looked up from germline, CDR1 is GTSNPN and CDR2 is SVGIG (reference sequence). The CDR3: CAWSVVPLGTGITYEQYF. For the CDR3, the DNA is TGTGCCTGGAGTGTAGTCCCTCTTGGGACAGGGATTACCTACGAGCAGTACTTC.

The chain carries TRBV28 and TRBJ1-2; a possible D gene is TRBD1 (6 bases). This CDR3 is built from 13 residues. The V end lost 6 bases, the J end lost 6 bases, and 14 bases lay between the germline ends. Germline V gene sequence: CDR1 MDHEN, CDR2 SYDVKM. The CDR3 nucleotides are TGTGCCAGCAGACAAACAGGGAGTAATGGCTACACCTTC. Encoded protein: CASRQTGSNGYTF.

This clone is a singleton in its sample. The chain carries TRBV28 and TRBJ1-2; D call uncertain. The germline V gene encodes CDR1 MDHEN and CDR2 SYDVKM. The length of the CDR3 is 12 residues. V was pared by 6 bases and J by 2 bases, with 7 bases between. The DNA for the CDR3 is TGTGCCAGCAGCTCGGGGAACTATGGCTACACCTTC. Its translation: CASSSGNYGYTF.

The chain recombines TRBV9 with TRBJ1-3; 9 bases align to TRBD1. J was trimmed by 2 bases and V by 3 bases; bases with no gene match: 3. Germline V gene data show CDR1 as SGDLS and CDR2 as YYNGEE. This CDR3 region has 15 residues. The CDR3 region has the DNA TGTGCCAGCAGCGCCGGGACAGGGACTGGAAACACCATATATTTT. Protein product: CASSAGTGTGNTIYF.

This chain joins TRBV6-5 and TRBJ2-7, with D possibly TRBD1 on 5 matching bases. There are 12 residues in the CDR3. The V end lost 6 bases, the J end lost 6 bases, and 12 bases lay between the germline ends. Germline assignment: CDR1 MNHEY and CDR2 SVGAGI. The CDR3 region has the DNA TGTGCCAGCAGCCCAGGGATCGGCGAGCAGTACTTC. This codes for CASSPGIGEQYF.

The chain uses TRBV5-1 and TRBJ2-7, with TRBD1 matching 8 bases. Germline assignment: CDR1 SGHRS and CDR2 YFSETQ. V lost 4 bases, J lost 7 bases, and 7 bases stayed unmatched. The CDR3 has 13 amino acids. CDR3 protein: CASSPLTGEEQYF. CDR3 DNA sequence: TGCGCCAGCAGCCCCCTGACAGGGGAAGAGCAGTACTTC.

This clone has a handful of counts. This sequence joins TRBV6-5 and TRBJ1-1, with D possibly matching TRBD1 (6 bases). Germline V gene data show CDR1 as MNHEY and CDR2 as SVGAGI. Trimming stripped 6 bases from V and 5 bases from J, with 16 bases between. This CDR3 has 14 residues. The CDR3 DNA is TGTGCCAGCAGGAGAGGAGGGGGGGAAACTGAAGCTTTCTTT. This codes for CASRRGGGETEAFF.

The V and J genes are TRBV4-1 and TRBJ2-3; 8 positions agree with TRBD2. The germline gives CDR1 MGHRA, CDR2 YSYEKL. V lost 0 bases to trimming and J lost 2 bases; unmatched junction nucleotides: 4. The CDR3 contains 16 residues. The CDR3 DNA reads TGCGCCAGCAGCCAAGAGATAGCGGGACCCACAGATACGCAGTATTTT. This encodes CASSQEIAGPTDTQYF.

The V call is TRBV4-2, the J call TRBJ2-3, with D possibly TRBD2 on 5 matching bases. The CDR3 has 16 residues. V was trimmed by 0 bases and J by 1 base, leaving 11 bases between them. CDR1 is LGHNA and CDR2 is YNFKEQ in the germline V gene. In nucleotides, the CDR3 is TGTGCCAGCAGCCAAGAAGGTTCGAGGGGCACAGATACGCAGTATTTT. Its protein is CASSQEGSRGTDTQYF.

This chain joins TRBV7-9 and TRBJ1-4, with TRBD1 identical over 7 bases. Germline CDR1 is SEHNR and CDR2 is FQNEAQ (reference sequence). The V segment lost 3 bases and the J segment 5 bases; nucleotides outside the gene matches: 9. The length of the CDR3 is 16 residues. CDR3 loop: CASSFLQGRGNEKLFF. Here the CDR3 DNA reads TGTGCCAGCAGCTTTCTACAGGGGCGAGGGAATGAAAAACTGTTTTTT.

V gene TRBV7-2 combines with J gene TRBJ2-3; D is possibly TRBD2 (6 bases). Per germline, CDR1 SGHTA and CDR2 FQGNSA. Trimming shortened V by 5 bases and J by 2 bases, and 11 bases separated the two germline ends. This CDR3 is built from 14 residues. CDR3 bases: TGTGCCAGCAGCCGGGACTCCAACACAGATACGCAGTATTTT. This gives the protein CASSRDSNTDTQYF.

This rearrangement joins TRBV6-6 to TRBJ2-7; D may be TRBD1 (5 bases). Germline V gene lookup returns CDR1 MNHNY and CDR2 SVGAGI (reference sequence). Trimming removed 4 bases at V and 5 bases at J, with 15 bases between. This CDR3 contains 14 residues. CDR3 nucleotides: TGTGCCAGCAGTTCGGCAGGGCCCTCGGACGAGCAGTACTTC. It yields the protein CASSSAGPSDEQYF.

The V call is TRBV2, the J call TRBJ1-2; 9 bases are a match to TRBD1. The CDR3 is made up of 15 amino acids. Germline CDR1 is SNHLY and CDR2 is FYNNEI. The J segment lost 4 bases and the V segment lost 5 bases, leaving 8 bases of the junction unmatched. The CDR3 here is CASSPGQGGFYGYTF. The CDR3 nucleotides read TGTGCCAGCAGTCCGGGACAGGGTGGATTCTATGGCTACACCTTC.